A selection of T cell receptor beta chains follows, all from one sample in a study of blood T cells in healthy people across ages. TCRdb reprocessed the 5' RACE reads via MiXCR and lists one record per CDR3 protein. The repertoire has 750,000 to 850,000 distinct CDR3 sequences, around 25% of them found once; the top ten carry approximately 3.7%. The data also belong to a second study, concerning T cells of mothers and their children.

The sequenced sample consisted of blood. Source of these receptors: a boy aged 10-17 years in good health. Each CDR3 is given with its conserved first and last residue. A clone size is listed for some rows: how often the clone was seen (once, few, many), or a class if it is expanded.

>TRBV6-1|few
CASSDRVTGELFF
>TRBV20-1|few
CSARDVKETQYF
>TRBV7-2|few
CASSLVSSGRTNGQFF
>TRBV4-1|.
CASSRAGFGAFF
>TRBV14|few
CASSPSRGQGKYEQYF
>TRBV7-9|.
CASSFDSLSSYEQYF
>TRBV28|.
CASSRGQKQETQYF
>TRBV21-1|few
CAGSKNQYRGWNYGYTF
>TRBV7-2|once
CASSGQRTVYNSPLHF
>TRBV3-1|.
CASSQDRGSRTRSQEAEYF
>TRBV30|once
CAWSLTEGYTF
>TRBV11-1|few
CASSIAGGQKETQYF
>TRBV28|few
CASSLPGTGYNEQFF
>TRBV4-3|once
CASSHGLAAAYEQYF
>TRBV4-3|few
CASSPTGTSGGEATGELFF
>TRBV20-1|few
CSVVENTEAFF
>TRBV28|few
CASSPQARYLVEPQHF